These 16 T cell receptor beta chains came from one sample sequenced in a study of vaccination effects on CD4 cells after COVID-19. The table came from immunoSEQ multiplex PCR; TCRdb's copy has only in-frame clones and leaves some out. The data hold fewer than 30,000 clones, with approximately 71% observed a single time. These TCRs' antigens remain unknown. Ahead of sequencing, the ViraFEST assay grew antigen-specific CD4+ T cells using viral peptide pools. Cells that had been cultured for 10 days were the source of isolated CD4+ T cells. All vaccine recipients tested negative for nucleocapsid antibodies and had never contracted SARS-CoV-2 infection. Here the sequenced sample was CD4+ T cells from PBMCs cultured with HCoV-OC43 spike peptides, taken before COVID-19 vaccination. Subset specified: HCoV-OC43 spike overlapping peptide pool stimulation. These receptors originate from a human donor who received a COVID-19 vaccine.

This sequence joins TRBV5-1 and TRBJ1-2; D remains ambiguous. Germline CDR1 and CDR2: SGHRS and YFSETQ. The CDR3 covers 13 residues. V gave up 4 bases and J gave up 4 bases, with 11 bases separating them. The CDR3 DNA sequence: TGCGCCAGCAGCCCATCTTCGGGCTATGGCTACACCTTC. Translated, it gives CASSPSSGYGYTF. Using reference TRBV5-1 and TRBJ1-2 for the parts outside the CDR3, the full variable domain is KAGVTQTPRYLIKTRGQQVTLSCSPISGHRSVSWYQQTPGQGLQFLFEYFSETQRNKGNFPGRFSGRQFSNSRSEMNVSTLELGDSALYLCASSPSSGYGYTFGSGTRLTVV.

This chain connects TRBV12-3 or TRBV12-4 to TRBJ1-2; D is unclear. The CDR3 has 11 amino acids. The germline V and J ends were trimmed by 4 bases and 4 bases, with 4 bases remaining between them. The CDR3 coding sequence is TGTGCCAGCAGTTACGGCTATGGCTACACCTTC. It specifies CASSYGYGYTF.

The V call is TRBV2, the J call TRBJ1-3; D not certain. The CDR3 consists of 15 residues. Germline V gives CDR1 SNHLY, CDR2 FYNNEI. V lost 4 bases and J 2 bases, leaving 12 bases between the germline ends. CDR3 sequence: CASSASGKAGNTIYF. CDR3 DNA: TGTGCCAGCAGTGCTTCGGGGAAGGCTGGAAACACCATATATTTT.

The genes are TRBV12-5 and TRBJ2-2, with D perhaps matching TRBD1 or TRBD2 (5 bases each). Germline V lookup: CDR1 LGHNT, CDR2 FRNRAP. The CDR3 covers 16 residues. The V end lost 0 bases, the J end lost 4 bases, and 12 bases lay between the germline ends. Here the CDR3 reads CASGLVLSGTTGELFF. DNA for the CDR3: TGTGCTAGTGGTTTGGTACTTTCAGGGACCACCGGGGAGCTGTTTTTT.

The chain uses TRBV6-5 and TRBJ2-5; 11 nucleotides align to TRBD1. Germline trimming cut 8 bases from V and 1 base from J; bases unmatched to any gene: 6. The germline V gene has CDR1 MNHEY and CDR2 SVGAGI. The CDR3 length is 15 residues. CDR3 loop: CASCRGQGVQETQYF. The DNA for the CDR3 is TGTGCCAGCTGTAGGGGACAGGGGGTCCAAGAGACCCAGTACTTC.

The chain has TRBV6-1 and TRBJ1-2; TRBD1 might be the D (5 bases). V was cut by 0 bases and J by 8 bases, with 10 bases left in between. Germline V gives CDR1 MNHNS, CDR2 SASEGT. The CDR3 is 13 residues long. The CDR3 DNA follows: TGTGCCAGCAGTGAAGCCTCTAGGGGAGGCTACACCTTC. Protein: CASSEASRGGYTF.

The genes are TRBV7-2 and TRBJ2-5, with D possibly matching TRBD2 (5 bases). The CDR3 extends over 15 amino acids. Between the trimmed V and J ends, which lost 1 base and 6 bases, there was a span of 15 bases. Looked up from germline, CDR1 is SGHTA and CDR2 is FQGNSA. CDR3 sequence: CASSLGGTDSQTQYF. CDR3 sequence (DNA): TGTGCCAGCAGCTTAGGGGGTACGGACTCTCAGACCCAGTACTTC.

The rearrangement links TRBV19 to TRBJ1-1; TRBD1 aligns across 10 bases. Germline V lookup: CDR1 LNHDA, CDR2 SQIVND (reference sequence). This CDR3 region has 20 residues. The ends lost 5 bases at V and 0 bases at J; junction bases unmatched: 18. The CDR3 spells CASSAARGTGQGNMNTEAFF. As DNA, the CDR3 is TGTGCCAGTAGTGCCGCCCGAGGGACGGGACAGGGGAACATGAACACTGAAGCTTTCTTT.

The table lists this clone with a few counts. The gene calls are TRBV7-8 and TRBJ1-3; D uncertain. Germline values: CDR1 SGHVS, CDR2 FQNEAQ. The CDR3 is 15 residues long. The V end was cut by 1 base, the J end by 0 bases, with 7 bases between. The CDR3 is CASSLVSGSGNTIYF. The CDR3 region has the DNA TGTGCCAGCAGCTTAGTATCAGGCTCTGGAAACACCATATATTTT. Together with reference TRBV7-8 and TRBJ1-3, the CDR3 gives the full variable domain: GAGVSQSPRYKVAKRGQDVALRCDPISGHVSLFWYQQALGQGPEFLTYFQNEAQLDKSGLPSDRFFAERPEGSVSTLKIQRTQQEDSAVYLCASSLVSGSGNTIYFGEGSWLTVV.

This chain uses TRBV29-1 with TRBJ1-4; no definite D call. Germline CDR1 is SQVTM and CDR2 is ANQGSEA. The length of the CDR3 is 14 residues. V was clipped by 4 bases and J by 2 bases, with 11 bases between them. The CDR3 here is CSVVFSRTNEKLFF. DNA of the CDR3: TGCAGCGTTGTTTTCTCCAGGACTAATGAAAAACTGTTTTTT.

This clone has only a few counts. The chain uses TRBV3-1 (or the pseudogene TRBV3-2) and TRBJ2-3; TRBD2 aligns across 7 bases. Germline V lookup: CDR1 LGHDT, CDR2 YNNKEL (reference sequence). V lost 8 bases and J lost 4; bases outside the gene matches: 3. The CDR3 is made up of 12 amino acids. CDR3 loop: CASGRGSDTQYF. The CDR3 nucleotides are TGTGCCAGCGGGAGGGGTTCAGATACGCAGTATTTT.

The rearrangement links TRBV27 to TRBJ2-7, with D possibly TRBD2 on 5 matching bases. The CDR3 has 15 residues. The V end was cut by 5 bases, the J end by 0 bases, with 14 bases between. CDR1 and CDR2 from the germline V gene are MNHEY and SMNVEV (reference sequence). This CDR3 reads CASSNGVPTSYEQYF. In DNA form, the CDR3 reads TGTGCCAGCAGTAACGGGGTTCCTACCTCCTACGAGCAGTACTTC.

CDR3 region: CASSLSGETEAFF. The CDR3 bases are TGTGCCAGCAGCCTCTCAGGGGAAACTGAAGCTTTCTTT. The genes are TRBV3-1 (or the pseudogene TRBV3-2) and TRBJ1-1, with D possibly being TRBD1 (6 bases). This CDR3 contains 13 residues. CDR1 and CDR2 from the germline V gene are LGHDT and YNNKEL (reference sequence). Trimming shortened V by 4 bases and J by 5 bases, and 11 bases separated the two germline ends.

This chain uses TRBV10-2 with TRBJ2-7; 7 bases line up with TRBD2. The V gene's germline CDR1 is WSHSY and CDR2 SAAADI. After removal of 6 bases from V and 3 bases from J, the junction contained 5 bases not matched to a gene. This CDR3 spans 13 amino acids. The CDR3 sequence: CASRGGGSYEQYF. In DNA form, the CDR3 reads TGCGCCAGCAGGGGGGGAGGGAGCTACGAGCAGTACTTC.

In its sample, this clone was seen once. The chain has TRBV6-1 and TRBJ1-1; D gene ambiguous. This CDR3 has 15 residues. V lost 2 bases to trimming and J lost 4 bases, with 14 bases between them. CDR1 is MNHNS, CDR2 SASEGT, per germline. This chain's CDR3 is CASSEMGQVGTEAFF. CDR3 DNA: TGTGCCAGCAGTGAAATGGGCCAGGTGGGCACTGAAGCTTTCTTT.

The sample holds one count of this clone. The rearrangement links TRBV6-5 to TRBJ2-7; 9 nucleotides agree with TRBD2. Trimming took 6 bases from V and 5 from J; bases not matched to a gene: 8. The CDR3 length is 14 residues. Per germline, CDR1 MNHEY and CDR2 SVGAGI. CDR3 coding DNA: TGTGCCAGCAGGGATAGCGGGAGTAAGCACGAGCAGTACTTC. This sequence encodes CASRDSGSKHEQYF.